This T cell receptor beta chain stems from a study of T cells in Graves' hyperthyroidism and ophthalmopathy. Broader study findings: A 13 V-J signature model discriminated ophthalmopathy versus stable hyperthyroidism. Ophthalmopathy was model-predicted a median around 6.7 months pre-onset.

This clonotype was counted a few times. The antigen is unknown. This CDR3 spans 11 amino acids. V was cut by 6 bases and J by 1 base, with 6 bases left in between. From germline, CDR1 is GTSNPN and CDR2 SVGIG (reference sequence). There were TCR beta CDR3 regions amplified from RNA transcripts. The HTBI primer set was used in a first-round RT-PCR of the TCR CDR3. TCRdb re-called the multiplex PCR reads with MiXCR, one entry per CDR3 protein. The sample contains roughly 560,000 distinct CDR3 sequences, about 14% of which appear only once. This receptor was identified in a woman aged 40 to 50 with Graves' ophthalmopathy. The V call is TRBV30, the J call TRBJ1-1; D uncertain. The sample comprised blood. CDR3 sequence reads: CACAWNTEAFF. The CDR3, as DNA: TGTGCCTGCGCCTGGAACACTGAAGCTTTCTTT.